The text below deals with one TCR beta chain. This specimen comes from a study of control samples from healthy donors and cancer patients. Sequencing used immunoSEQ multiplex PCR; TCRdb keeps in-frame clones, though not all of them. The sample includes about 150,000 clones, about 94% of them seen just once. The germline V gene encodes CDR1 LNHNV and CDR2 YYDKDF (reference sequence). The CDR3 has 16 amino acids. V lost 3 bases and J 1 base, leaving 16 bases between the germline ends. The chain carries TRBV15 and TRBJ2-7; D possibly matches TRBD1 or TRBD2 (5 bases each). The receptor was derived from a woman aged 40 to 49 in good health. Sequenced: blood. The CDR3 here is CATSSPRAGSSYEQYF. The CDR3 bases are TGTGCCACCAGCAGTCCCCGTGCAGGGAGTTCCTACGAGCAGTACTTC.